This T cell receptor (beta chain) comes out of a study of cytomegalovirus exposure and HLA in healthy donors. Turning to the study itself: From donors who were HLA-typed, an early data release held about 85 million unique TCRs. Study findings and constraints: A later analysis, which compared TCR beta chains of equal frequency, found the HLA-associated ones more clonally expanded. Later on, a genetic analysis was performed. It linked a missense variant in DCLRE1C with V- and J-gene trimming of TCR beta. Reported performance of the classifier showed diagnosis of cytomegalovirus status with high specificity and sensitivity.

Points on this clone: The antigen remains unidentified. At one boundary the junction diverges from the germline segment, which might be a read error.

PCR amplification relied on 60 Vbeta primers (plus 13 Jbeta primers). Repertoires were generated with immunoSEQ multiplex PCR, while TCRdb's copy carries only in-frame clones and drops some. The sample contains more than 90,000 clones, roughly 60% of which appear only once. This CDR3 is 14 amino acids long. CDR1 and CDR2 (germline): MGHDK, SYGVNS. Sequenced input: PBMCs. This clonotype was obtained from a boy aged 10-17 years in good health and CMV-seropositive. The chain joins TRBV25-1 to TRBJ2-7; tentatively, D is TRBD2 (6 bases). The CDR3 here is CASSDPGLSRERYF. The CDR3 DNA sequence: TGTGCCAGCAGTGACCCGGGACTCTCTCGGGAGCGGTACTTC.